The TCR beta chain described here comes from a study of PD-L1 blockade in urothelial cancer. Across the whole study: At some point between 2013 and 2014 therapy began: atezolizumab 1,200 mg intravenously every 3 weeks. Of approximately 29 patients, just under 26 were males with bladder-origin urothelial cancer.

The time point here: peripheral blood 6 weeks after treatment start. Germline CDR1 MDHEN, CDR2 SYDVKM. The CDR3 extends over 15 amino acids. Trimming removed 4 bases from V and 2 bases from J, with 15 bases in between. TCRdb's table, derived via immunoSEQ multiplex PCR, lists solely in-frame clones and lacks some. The repertoire includes fewer than 90,000 clones, approximately 90% of them detected once, and about 0.94% sits in the top ten. The chain joins TRBV28 to TRBJ2-7, with D possibly being TRBD1 (6 bases). This clonotype was obtained from a woman over 75 with urothelial cancer. The sequencing used PBMCs, collected around atezolizumab (anti-PD-L1) treatment. The CDR3 nucleotides are TGTGCCAGCAGTTCCCCCGGGACAAAACCCTACGAGCAGTACTTC. Translation: CASSSPGTKPYEQYF.